A selection of T cell receptor beta chains follows, all from one sample in a study of T-cell reconstitution after alpha-beta-depleted transplantation in children. TCRdb independently ran MiXCR on the PCR reads; one entry per CDR3 protein. Found here are about 400,000 distinct CDR3 sequences, 15% to 20% of them singletons; the top ten hold approximately 28%. The sequences come from PBMCs, mostly from graft donor cells, collected 360 days after TCRalphabeta/CD19-depleted stem cell transplant. These receptors all stem from a boy in the first two years of life who had a stem cell transplant for Wiskott-Aldrich syndrome, so the T cells may come from the graft donor. Both conserved end residues are trimmed from each CDR3. A D gene is named only where the DNA matches it firmly.

D: TRBD1; V: TRBV12-3/TRBV12-4; J: TRBJ1-1; CDR3: ASRATGTGSRAF
D: NA; V: TRBV29-1; J: TRBJ2-7; CDR3: SVGHPGYEQY
D: NA; V: TRBV29-1; J: TRBJ2-3; CDR3: SVGDQGGWGHGTQY
D: NA; V: TRBV7-7; J: TRBJ1-4; CDR3: ASSSGPNNEKLF
D: TRBD2; V: TRBV12-3/TRBV12-4; J: TRBJ2-2; CDR3: ASSTGLAGVIDGELF
D: NA; V: TRBV6-1; J: TRBJ1-1; CDR3: ASSTGIPEAF
D: NA; V: TRBV19; J: TRBJ2-1; CDR3: ASSPSRVYNEQF
D: TRBD2; V: TRBV4-3; J: TRBJ2-1; CDR3: ASSQAKSTSGRAFEQF
D: TRBD2; V: TRBV7-2; J: TRBJ2-2; CDR3: ASSSARTSRDTGELF
D: NA; V: TRBV7-8; J: TRBJ2-7; CDR3: ASSSDPLGGEQY
D: NA; V: TRBV7-9; J: TRBJ2-1; CDR3: ASSYPNRFSYNEQF
D: NA; V: TRBV11-2; J: TRBJ2-2; CDR3: ASSLGVGANTGELF
D: NA; V: TRBV29-1; J: TRBJ2-4; CDR3: SVGDVGNIQY
D: NA; V: TRBV6-5; J: TRBJ2-2; CDR3: ASSYPGGLWSGELF
D: NA; V: TRBV4-1; J: TRBJ2-5; CDR3: ASRRIRDRQETQY
D: TRBD2; V: TRBV23-1; J: TRBJ2-3; CDR3: ASTLRSGTSVGTDTQY
D: NA; V: TRBV6-1; J: TRBJ1-1; CDR3: ASYPRQVAEAF
D: TRBD2; V: TRBV12-3/TRBV12-4; J: TRBJ2-1; CDR3: ASSRTGTRPYNEQS
D: NA; V: TRBV7-9; J: TRBJ2-7; CDR3: ASSFGRSVYEQY
D: NA; V: TRBV7-6; J: TRBJ1-1; CDR3: ASSPHWSEAF
D: NA; V: TRBV20-1; J: TRBJ1-4; CDR3: SASRTEKLF
D: NA; V: TRBV12-3/TRBV12-4; J: TRBJ2-5; CDR3: ASSSLTIETQY
D: TRBD2; V: TRBV20-1; J: TRBJ2-7; CDR3: SAPLIPSGDPYEQY
D: NA; V: TRBV12-3/TRBV12-4; J: TRBJ2-5; CDR3: ASSLPVEPETQY
D: TRBD1; V: TRBV28; J: TRBJ2-5; CDR3: ASSLPSGGQETQY
D: TRBD2; V: TRBV24-1; J: TRBJ2-1; CDR3: ATGGSYNEQF
D: NA; V: TRBV10-3; J: TRBJ2-1; CDR3: AISVPGDEQF
D: NA; V: TRBV20-1; J: TRBJ2-7; CDR3: SAKGTPSKMEY
D: NA; V: TRBV10-3; J: TRBJ2-7; CDR3: AISESVGAPY
D: NA; V: TRBV20-1; J: TRBJ2-3; CDR3: SAASLGGGSSSTDTQY
D: NA; V: TRBV9; J: TRBJ2-1; CDR3: ASSEAPRRVADEQF
D: NA; V: TRBV5-4; J: TRBJ1-1; CDR3: ASFNRQQENTEAF
D: NA; V: TRBV3-1; J: TRBJ2-7; CDR3: ASSHQPGKGEQY
D: NA; V: TRBV24-1; J: TRBJ1-1; CDR3: ATSEGMNTEAF
D: NA; V: TRBV20-1; J: TRBJ1-2; CDR3: SARDPGLGYGYT
D: TRBD1; V: TRBV20-1; J: TRBJ2-7; CDR3: SAKPGGYEQY
D: NA; V: TRBV28; J: TRBJ1-6; CDR3: ASSLGWGYRDYNSPLH
D: NA; V: TRBV10-3; J: TRBJ2-7; CDR3: AISGTLNYEQY
D: TRBD1; V: TRBV6-2/TRBV6-3; J: TRBJ2-1; CDR3: ASSRGTGPYNEQF
D: NA; V: TRBV2; J: TRBJ2-1; CDR3: ASSALGEGARDHEQF
D: NA; V: TRBV12-3/TRBV12-4; J: TRBJ2-2; CDR3: ASSLQGGELF
D: TRBD2; V: TRBV12-3/TRBV12-4; J: TRBJ2-7; CDR3: ASMKRTSGTEQY
D: NA; V: TRBV12-3/TRBV12-4; J: TRBJ2-1; CDR3: ASSLGLVHYNEQF
D: NA; V: TRBV21-1; J: TRBJ2-6; CDR3: ASSKAVGGLSFSSGANVLT
D: TRBD1; V: TRBV29-1; J: TRBJ2-5; CDR3: SVRRQGRKTQY
D: TRBD1; V: TRBV24-1; J: TRBJ2-2; CDR3: ATSDSGQGANGELF
D: NA; V: TRBV3-1; J: TRBJ1-6; CDR3: ASSPYNSPLH
D: TRBD1; V: TRBV27; J: TRBJ2-7; CDR3: ASSSTPGQRYYEQY
D: NA; V: TRBV20-1; J: TRBJ2-1; CDR3: SASRLRGVGSYNEQF
D: NA; V: TRBV6-5; J: TRBJ2-5; CDR3: ASSYSHRDGETQY
D: NA; V: TRBV15; J: TRBJ2-7; CDR3: ATSREGPLVDEQY
D: TRBD1; V: TRBV24-1; J: TRBJ2-1; CDR3: ATSDLRTGGGNEQF
D: TRBD2; V: TRBV7-8; J: TRBJ2-7; CDR3: ASSLEVAGGYEQY
D: TRBD1; V: TRBV7-6; J: TRBJ1-2; CDR3: ASSPDRGTNYGYT
D: TRBD2; V: TRBV27; J: TRBJ2-1; CDR3: ASSFAGGRNEQF
D: TRBD2; V: TRBV20-1; J: TRBJ2-7; CDR3: SARDPSGGLYEQY